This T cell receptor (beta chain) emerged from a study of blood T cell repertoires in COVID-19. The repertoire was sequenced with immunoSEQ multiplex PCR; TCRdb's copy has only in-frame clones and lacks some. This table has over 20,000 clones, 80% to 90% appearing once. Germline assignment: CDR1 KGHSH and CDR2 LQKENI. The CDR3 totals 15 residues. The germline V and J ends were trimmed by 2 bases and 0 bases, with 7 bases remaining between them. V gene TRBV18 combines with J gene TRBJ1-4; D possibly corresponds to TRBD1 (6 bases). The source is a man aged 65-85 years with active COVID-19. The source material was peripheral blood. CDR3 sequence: CASSPRGTTNEKLFF. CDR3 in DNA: TGTGCCAGCTCACCAAGGGGGACAACTAATGAAAAACTGTTTTTT.